This T cell receptor (beta chain) appears in the sequencing data of a study of OX40 agonist ivuxolimab in advanced cancers. Turning to the overall study: Ivuxolimab, which targeted the costimulatory receptor OX40 (CD134), was an agonistic, fully human IgG2 monoclonal antibody. Partial responses were achieved by three dose-escalation patients, of whom one had hepatocellular carcinoma and two had cutaneous melanoma. Peripheral TCRbeta sequencing aimed to test whether ivuxolimab altered TCR sequence diversity and caused clonal T-cell expansion. Patients were allowed to have had prior anti-PD-1, anti-PD-L1 or anti-CTLA-4 therapy, and approximately 40% of the dose-escalation patients had been treated with checkpoint inhibitors. The paper describes the monotherapy dose-escalation part (N ≈ 49 patients) of the phase I trial of ivuxolimab. Intravenous ivuxolimab was administered to patients every 2 weeks at six dose levels: 0.01, 0.1, 0.3, 1.5, 3 and 10 mg/kg. Among the roughly 50 dose-escalation patients, about 19 had hepatocellular carcinoma, around 15 melanoma, 9 renal cell carcinoma and 9 head and neck cancer. The dose-escalation cohort was around 84% male with a mean age of approximately 60 years, ranging from roughly 23 to 79. Overall study outcomes, separate from this receptor: Low levels of normalized T-cell clonal expansion were also seen in some patients who did not respond. In the 0.1-3.0 mg/kg groups, partial responders were among the patients with the lowest normalized peripheral clonal expansion, particularly in CD8+ T cells. Which antigens the clonally expanded peripheral T cells were specific for was not determined. Clonal expansion of both CD4+ and CD8+ blood T cells was observed from baseline to week 6 at doses 0.1 to 3.0 mg/kg. On average, CD8+ T cells showed more expanded clones than CD4+ T cells after ivuxolimab.

The CDR3 goes from the cysteine to the phenylalanine over 14 residues. The sequence is cut down to CDR3 DNA, 42 bases in frame from base 1. V and J are truncated by 6 bases and 3 bases respectively, leaving an intervening sequence of 11 bases. CDR1 MNHEY and CDR2 SVGAGI are derived from the germline V gene. To sequence the TCRbeta CDR3 region, genomic DNA was isolated from the sorted cells. The immunoSEQ Assay was used for sequencing of TCRbeta CDR3 regions. The clones in this table, taken by TCRdb from immuneACCESS, are in-frame only. Not every clone is retained; where verified, under half of the shortfall comes from an unresolved V gene, and the cause of the rest is unknown. In all, the sample holds around 46,000 clones, and roughly 90% of those were seen once. Approximately 12% of the sample comes from the top ten. This clone was counted a single time. Its cognate antigen has yet to be identified. Base qualities were left out, and no much larger clone turns up one base away.

Patients with a history of autoimmune disease or receiving systemic immunosuppression were excluded from the trial. Peripheral blood for TCR sequencing was collected from all dose cohorts at baseline, on cycle 4 day 1, and on cycle 7 day 1. The samples were drawn from a first-in-human, open-label, multicenter phase I dose-escalation trial of ivuxolimab. Adults with locally advanced or metastatic head and neck squamous cell, hepatocellular, melanoma or renal cell carcinoma were enrolled in the trial. Before TCR sequencing, CD4+ T cells and CD8+ T cells were sorted from peripheral blood as separate populations.

This clonotype was sampled from an adult with an advanced solid tumor such as melanoma, head and neck, liver or kidney cancer. The input for sequencing was CD4+ or CD8+ T cells sorted from blood, taken in a trial of the OX40 agonist ivuxolimab. The rearranged chain carries TRBV6-5 and TRBJ2-2; a confident D gene designation cannot be given. The nucleotides read TGTGCCAGCAGCCCGGGCCTTTACACCGGGGAGCTGTTTTTT. This is translated as CASSPGLYTGELFF.